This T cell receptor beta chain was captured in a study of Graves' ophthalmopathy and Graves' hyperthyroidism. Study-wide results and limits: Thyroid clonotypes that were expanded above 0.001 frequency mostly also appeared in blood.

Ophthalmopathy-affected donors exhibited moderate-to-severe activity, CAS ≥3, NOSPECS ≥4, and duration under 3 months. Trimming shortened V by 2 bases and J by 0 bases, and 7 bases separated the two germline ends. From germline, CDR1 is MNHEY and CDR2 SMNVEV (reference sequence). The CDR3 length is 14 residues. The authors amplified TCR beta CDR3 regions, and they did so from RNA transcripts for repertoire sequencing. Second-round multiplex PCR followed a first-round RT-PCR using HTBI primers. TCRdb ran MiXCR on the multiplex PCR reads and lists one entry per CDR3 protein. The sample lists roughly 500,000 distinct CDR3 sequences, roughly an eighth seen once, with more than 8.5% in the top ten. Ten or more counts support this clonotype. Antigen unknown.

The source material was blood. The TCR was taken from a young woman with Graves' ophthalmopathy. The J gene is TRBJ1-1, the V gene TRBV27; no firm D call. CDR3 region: CASSLRAVNTEAFF. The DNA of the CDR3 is TGTGCCAGCAGTTTACGTGCGGTGAACACTGAAGCTTTCTTT.